This TCR beta chain was identified in a study of glioma-infiltrating T cells. Points from the study as a whole: Above-expected tissue-blood divergence occurred in all gliomas, most in low-grade ones. Very few CDR3 sequences were shared between tissue and blood.

This CDR3 has 15 residues. V was clipped by 2 bases and J by 8 bases; unmatched bases: 9. Germline assignment: CDR1 SEHNR and CDR2 FQNEAQ (reference sequence). This clonotype was seen many times. What it recognizes is unknown. Amplification of TCR alpha and beta CDR3 regions from RNA used iRepertoire nested multiplex PCR. Tissue mRNA or PBMC total RNA, 100-400 ng, went into one-step reverse transcription and amplification. TCRdb reprocessed the multiplex PCR reads via MiXCR and lists one record per CDR3 protein. The repertoire has 100,000 to 150,000 distinct CDR3 sequences, roughly 25% of them found once; the top ten carry 13% to 15%.

This clonotype was obtained from a human donor with low-grade glioma or glioblastoma, undergoing nonglioma brain surgery, or in good health (not recorded which). The chain recombines TRBV7-9 with TRBJ1-3, with TRBD1 matching over 7 bases. The specimen sequenced was glioma tissue, nonneoplastic brain tissue, or PBMCs (not recorded which). CDR3 region: CASSLLLGQKDTIYF. CDR3 bases: TGTGCCAGCAGCTTATTGTTGGGACAGAAGGACACCATATATTTT.